These 17 T cell receptor beta chains share one sample of origin, sequenced in a study of CD8 T cells in ankylosing spondylitis. Each CDR3 protein is one row after TCRdb ran MiXCR on the 5' RACE reads. The sample carries about 170,000 distinct CDR3 sequences, approximately 20% recorded once. Specimen: blood, either unsorted or a sorted T cell fraction (not recorded which). Source of these receptors: a male donor with ankylosing spondylitis or in good health (not recorded which).

This clonotype has a count of ten or more. The V and J genes are TRBV5-1 and TRBJ2-5; D tentatively reads TRBD1 or TRBD2 (5 bases each). CDR1 SGHRS and CDR2 YFSETQ come from the germline V gene. This CDR3 has 16 amino acids. The V end was cut by 3 bases, the J end by 1 base, with 16 bases between. This CDR3 reads CASSWGFGDGQETQYF. CDR3 in DNA: TGCGCCAGCAGCTGGGGGTTCGGGGATGGCCAAGAGACCCAGTACTTC.

This clonotype was seen many times. The genes are TRBV6-1 and TRBJ1-1; 7 nucleotides line up with TRBD1. CDR1 and CDR2 (germline): MNHNS, SASEGT. V gave up 6 bases and J gave up 1 base; unmatched junction bases: 14. The CDR3 sequence is 17 residues long. The CDR3 protein is CASRALQGRGWNTEAFF. In DNA form, the CDR3 reads TGTGCCAGCAGGGCTCTACAGGGGCGGGGTTGGAACACTGAAGCTTTCTTT.

This clonotype was observed a handful of times. The CDR3 loop is CSAPGLAGVYEQFF. The CDR3 DNA reads as TGCAGCGCCCCCGGACTAGCGGGAGTCTATGAGCAGTTCTTC. The chain joins TRBV29-1 to TRBJ2-1; 13 nucleotides align to TRBD2. Losses at the gene ends were 7 bases for V and 8 bases for J; bases not matched to a gene: 8. The CDR3 runs to 14 residues. Germline V lookup: CDR1 SQVTM, CDR2 ANQGSEA.

This clonotype was counted between two and nine times. The J gene is TRBJ1-2, the V gene TRBV3-1, with TRBD1 as a possible D gene (6 bases). V was cut by 8 bases and J by 0 bases, with 10 bases left in between. The length of the CDR3 is 13 residues. Germline V lookup: CDR1 LGHDT, CDR2 YNNKEL (reference sequence). The CDR3 region has the DNA TGTGCCAGCCGGGACACCACTAACTATGGCTACACCTTC. This translates into CASRDTTNYGYTF.

This rearrangement joins TRBV30 to TRBJ2-3; D is unclear. CDR3 length equals 14 residues. Trimming shortened V by 1 base and J by 0 bases, and 8 bases separated the two germline ends. The V gene's germline CDR1 is GTSNPN and CDR2 SVGIG (reference sequence). CDR3 sequence (DNA): TGTGCCTGGAGTGCGGTCTTTAGCACAGATACGCAGTATTTT. Protein sequence: CAWSAVFSTDTQYF.

Turning to this clonotype: This clone may be a read error of a much larger clone one base away. The genes are TRBV5-1 and TRBJ2-7, with 9 bases identical to TRBD2. V gave up 4 bases and J gave up 2 bases; unmatched junction bases: 7. Germline loops: CDR1 SGHRS, CDR2 YFSETQ. CDR3 length: 15 residues. CDR3: CASSRTSGSPYEQYF. DNA of the CDR3: TGCGCCAGCAGCCGAACTAGCGGGTCTCCCTACGAGCAGTACTTC.

About this clonotype itself: One base away lies a much larger clone, so this may be a sequencing read error. The chain is built from TRBV12-3 or TRBV12-4 and TRBJ2-5; the match to TRBD2 covers 7 bases. This CDR3 comprises 16 residues. The CDR3 DNA reads TGTACCAGCACCGTCAGGGAGGGCCTCCAAAAAGAGACCCAGTACTTC. It yields the protein CTSTVREGLQKETQYF.

This clonotype was detected ten times or more. This chain joins TRBV6-5 and TRBJ2-3, with 8 bases fitting TRBD2. Trimming took 1 base from V and 4 from J; bases not matched to a gene: 4. The germline CDR1 and CDR2 sequences are MNHEY and SVGAGI. CDR3 size: 15 residues. The chain's CDR3 is CASSYLAGGADTQYF. The CDR3 DNA follows: TGTGCCAGCAGTTACTTGGCGGGAGGAGCAGATACGCAGTATTTT.

The table lists this clonotype with many counts. The chain links TRBV20-1 to TRBJ2-2; D not certain. The V gene's germline CDR1 is DFQATT and CDR2 SNEGSKA (reference sequence). Trimming left V 6 bases short and J 0 bases short, with 17 bases between. The CDR3 is 16 residues long. This CDR3 is CSARTPGFANTGELFF. In DNA, the CDR3 is TGCAGTGCCCGAACCCCAGGCTTTGCGAACACCGGGGAGCTGTTTTTT.

This clonotype showed up many times. CDR3 region: CASVQGSGNQPQHF. The CDR3, as DNA: TGTGCCAGTGTCCAGGGATCAGGCAATCAGCCCCAGCATTTT. The rearrangement uses TRBV6-1 and TRBJ1-5; tentatively, D is TRBD1 (5 bases). In germline, CDR1 is MNHNS, CDR2 SASEGT. This CDR3 is 14 amino acids long. Trimming took 9 bases from V and 2 from J, leaving 14 bases between them.

The chain combines TRBV5-1 with TRBJ2-2; possibly TRBD2 for D (6 bases). Germline V CDR1 and CDR2: SGHRS, YFSETQ. The CDR3 loop spans 16 amino acids. Trimming left V 4 bases short and J 7 bases short, with 20 bases between. The CDR3: CASSKLGGAPSGELFF. Here the CDR3 DNA reads TGCGCCAGCAGCAAATTGGGGGGAGCCCCCAGCGGGGAGCTGTTTTTT. The full variable domain, completed using reference TRBV5-1 and TRBJ2-2, is KAGVTQTPRYLIKTRGQQVTLSCSPISGHRSVSWYQQTPGQGLQFLFEYFSETQRNKGNFPGRFSGRQFSNSRSEMNVSTLELGDSALYLCASSKLGGAPSGELFFGEGSRLTVL.

This chain links TRBV7-8 with TRBJ1-5; D uncertain. This CDR3 comprises 13 residues. Germline-derived CDR1 and CDR2 are SGHVS and FQNEAQ. V lost 3 bases and J 1 base, leaving 4 bases between the germline ends. CDR3 protein: CASSFRSNQPQHF. As DNA, the CDR3 is TGTGCCAGCAGCTTCAGGAGCAATCAGCCCCAGCATTTT.

This clonotype was found many times. This chain uses TRBV20-1 with TRBJ1-5; TRBD1 aligns across 11 bases. The CDR3 length is 15 residues. V lost 0 bases to trimming and J lost 7 bases; unmatched junction nucleotides: 5. CDR1 and CDR2 (germline): DFQATT, SNEGSKA (reference sequence). CDR3: CSARDRDRGRQPQHF. Written as DNA, the CDR3 is TGCAGTGCTAGAGACCGGGACAGGGGGAGGCAGCCCCAGCATTTT.

The chain employs TRBV20-1 and TRBJ2-1; 13 nucleotides match TRBD2. The CDR3 consists of 13 residues. Losses at the gene ends were 5 bases for V and 11 bases for J; bases not matched to a gene: 6. The germline gives CDR1 DFQATT, CDR2 SNEGSKA (reference sequence). As DNA, the CDR3 is TGCAGTGCTTCACTGACTAGCGGGAGGCAGCAGTTCTTC. It specifies CSASLTSGRQQFF.

This clonotype has a handful of counts. The V gene is TRBV19, the J gene TRBJ2-7; D not resolved. V lost 3 bases and J 0 bases, leaving 6 bases between the germline ends. Germline-derived CDR1 and CDR2 are LNHDA and SQIVND (reference sequence). This CDR3 spans 13 amino acids. In DNA, the CDR3 is TGTGCCAGTAGTATCAGTAGCTCCTACGAGCAGTACTTC. It specifies CASSISSSYEQYF.

This clonotype appeared many times. The V call is TRBV20-1, the J call TRBJ2-7; possibly TRBD1 for D (7 bases). This CDR3 has 13 residues. Between the trimmed V and J ends, which lost 5 bases and 6 bases, there was a span of 17 bases. Germline-derived CDR1 and CDR2 are DFQATT and SNEGSKA (reference sequence). The CDR3 DNA follows: TGCAGTGCTCAGAACAGTCAGGGGGGCGAGCAGTACTTC. Translating gives CSAQNSQGGEQYF.

The chain is built from TRBV29-1 and TRBJ2-7, with a possible D match to TRBD1 (6 bases). Per germline, CDR1 SQVTM and CDR2 ANQGSEA. V shed 4 bases and J shed 2 bases, with 12 bases lying between them. The CDR3 covers 13 residues. CDR3 nucleotide sequence: TGCAGCGTTGTGGTCCCAGGGGCCTACGAGCAGTACTTC. This codes for CSVVVPGAYEQYF.